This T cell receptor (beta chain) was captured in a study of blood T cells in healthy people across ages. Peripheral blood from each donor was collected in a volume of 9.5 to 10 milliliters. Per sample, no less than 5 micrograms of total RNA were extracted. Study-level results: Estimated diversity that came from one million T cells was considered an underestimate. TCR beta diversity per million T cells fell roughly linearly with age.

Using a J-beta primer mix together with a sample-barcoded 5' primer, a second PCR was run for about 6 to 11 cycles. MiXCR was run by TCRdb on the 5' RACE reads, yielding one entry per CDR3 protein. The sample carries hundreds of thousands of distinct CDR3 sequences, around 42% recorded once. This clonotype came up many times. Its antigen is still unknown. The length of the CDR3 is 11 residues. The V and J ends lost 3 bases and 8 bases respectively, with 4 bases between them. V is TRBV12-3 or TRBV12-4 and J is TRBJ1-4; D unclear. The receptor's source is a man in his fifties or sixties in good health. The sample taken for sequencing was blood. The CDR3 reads CASSLTEKLFF. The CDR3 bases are TGTGCCAGCAGTTTGACCGAAAAACTGTTTTTT.